The T cell receptor beta chain described here comes from a study of regulatory T cells in long-lasting Graves disease. Study results and limitations: Samples came from peripheral blood alone, without thyroid tissue. Persistent cases favored TRBV28, TRBJ1-2 and TRBJ2-5. Persistent patients shared more public clonotypes (about 2,900) than new patients (roughly 970).

This clonotype was seen more than once but under ten times. Antigen specificity is unknown. This could be a read error, since a much larger clone is one nucleotide away. The germline V gene encodes CDR1 SQVTM and CDR2 ANQGSEA. The CDR3 is 15 amino acids. In building TCR beta libraries, iRepertoire HTBI primers were used together with Arm-PCR of CDR3 regions. One entry per CDR3 protein results from TCRdb running MiXCR on the multiplex PCR reads. The data contain around 500,000 distinct CDR3 sequences, more than 10% of them seen just once; the ten biggest clones take up almost 9%. Indicated time point: newly diagnosed GD, antithyroid drugs for less than 3 months. PBMC-derived RNA was used for the TCR library. The sample was also linked to a second study, of T cells in Graves' hyperthyroidism and ophthalmopathy.

The source of this sequence is a woman aged 25 to 39 with Graves disease. The chain uses TRBV29-1 and TRBJ2-5; weak D call: TRBD1 (5 bases). Material: peripheral blood mononuclear cells (PBMCs), obtained at new diagnosis, from a patient treated with antithyroid drugs. This CDR3 is CSVEFGHPSQEAQYF. The CDR3 nucleotides read TGCAGCGTGGAATTTGGACACCCGAGCCAAGAGGCCCAGTACTTC.